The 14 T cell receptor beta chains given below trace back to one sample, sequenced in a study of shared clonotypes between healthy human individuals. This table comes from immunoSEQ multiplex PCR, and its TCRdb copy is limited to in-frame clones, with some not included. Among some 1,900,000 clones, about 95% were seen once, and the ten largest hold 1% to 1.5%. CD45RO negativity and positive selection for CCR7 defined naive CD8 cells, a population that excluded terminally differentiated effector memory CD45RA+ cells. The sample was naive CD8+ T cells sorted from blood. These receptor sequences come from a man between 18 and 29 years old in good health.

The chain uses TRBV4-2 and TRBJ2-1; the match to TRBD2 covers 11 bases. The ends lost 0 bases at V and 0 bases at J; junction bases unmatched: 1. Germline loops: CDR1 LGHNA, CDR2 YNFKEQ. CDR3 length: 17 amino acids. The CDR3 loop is CASSQDTSGSSYNEQFF. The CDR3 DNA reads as TGTGCCAGCAGCCAAGACACTAGCGGGAGCTCCTACAATGAGCAGTTCTTC.

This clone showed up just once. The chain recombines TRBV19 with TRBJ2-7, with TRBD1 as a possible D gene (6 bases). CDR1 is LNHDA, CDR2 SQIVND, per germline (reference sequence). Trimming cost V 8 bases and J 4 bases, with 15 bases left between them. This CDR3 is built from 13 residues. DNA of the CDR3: TGTGCCAGTGCCATAACAGGGTCTTACGAGCAGTACTTC. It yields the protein CASAITGSYEQYF.

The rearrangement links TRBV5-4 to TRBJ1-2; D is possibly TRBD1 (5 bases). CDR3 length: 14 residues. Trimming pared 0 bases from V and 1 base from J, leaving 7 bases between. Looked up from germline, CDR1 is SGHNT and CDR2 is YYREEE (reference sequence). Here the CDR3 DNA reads TGTGCCAGCAGCTTGGAAGGGGTTAACTATGGCTACACCTTC. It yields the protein CASSLEGVNYGYTF.

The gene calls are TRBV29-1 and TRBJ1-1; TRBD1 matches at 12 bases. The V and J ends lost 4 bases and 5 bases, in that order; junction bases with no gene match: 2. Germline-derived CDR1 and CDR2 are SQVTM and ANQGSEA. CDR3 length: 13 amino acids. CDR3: CSVGDRGLTEAFF. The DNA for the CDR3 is TGCAGCGTTGGGGACAGGGGGCTTACTGAAGCTTTCTTT.

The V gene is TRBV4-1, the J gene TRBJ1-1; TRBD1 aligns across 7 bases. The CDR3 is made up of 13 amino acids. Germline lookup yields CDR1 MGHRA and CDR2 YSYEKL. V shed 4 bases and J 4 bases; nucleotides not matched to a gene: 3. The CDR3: CASSPRQGTEAFF. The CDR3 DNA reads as TGCGCCAGCAGCCCAAGACAGGGCACTGAAGCTTTCTTT.

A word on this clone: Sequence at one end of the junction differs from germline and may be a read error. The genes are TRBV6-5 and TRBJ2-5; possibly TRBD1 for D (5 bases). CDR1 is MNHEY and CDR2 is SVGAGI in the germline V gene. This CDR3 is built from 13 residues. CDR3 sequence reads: CAGRQPNRETQYF. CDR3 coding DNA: TGTGCCGGCAGACAGCCTAACAGAGAGACCCAGTACTTC.

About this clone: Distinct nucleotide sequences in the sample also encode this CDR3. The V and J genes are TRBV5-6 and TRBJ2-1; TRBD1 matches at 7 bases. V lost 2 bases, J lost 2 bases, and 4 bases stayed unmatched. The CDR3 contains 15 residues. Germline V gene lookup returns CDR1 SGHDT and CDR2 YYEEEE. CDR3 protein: CASSLWTGPYNEQFF. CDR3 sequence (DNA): TGTGCCAGCAGCTTATGGACAGGACCCTACAATGAGCAGTTCTTC.

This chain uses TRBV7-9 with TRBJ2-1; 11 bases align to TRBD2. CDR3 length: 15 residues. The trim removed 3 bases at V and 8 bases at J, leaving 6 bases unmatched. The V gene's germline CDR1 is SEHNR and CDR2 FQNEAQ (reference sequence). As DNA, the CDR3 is TGTGCCAGCAGCTTTTATAGCGGGGGGGCTGATGAGCAGTTCTTC. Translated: CASSFYSGGADEQFF.

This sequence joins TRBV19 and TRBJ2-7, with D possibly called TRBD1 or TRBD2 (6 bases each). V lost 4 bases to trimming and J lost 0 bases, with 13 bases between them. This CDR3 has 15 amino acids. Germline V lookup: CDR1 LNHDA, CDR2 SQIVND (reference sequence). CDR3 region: CASSNGGGFSYEQYF. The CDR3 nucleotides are TGTGCCAGTAGTAATGGAGGGGGATTCTCCTACGAGCAGTACTTC.

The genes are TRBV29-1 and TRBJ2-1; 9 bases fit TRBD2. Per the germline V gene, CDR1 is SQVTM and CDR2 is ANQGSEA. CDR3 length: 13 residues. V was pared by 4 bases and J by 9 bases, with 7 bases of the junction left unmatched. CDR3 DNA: TGCAGCGTTGTTGCGGGGGGGCAAGGTGAGCAGTTCTTC. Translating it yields CSVVAGGQGEQFF.

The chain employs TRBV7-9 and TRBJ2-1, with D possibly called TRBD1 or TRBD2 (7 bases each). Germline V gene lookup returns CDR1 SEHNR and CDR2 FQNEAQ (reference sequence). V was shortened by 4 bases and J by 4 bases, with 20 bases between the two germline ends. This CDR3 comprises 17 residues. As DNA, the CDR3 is TGTGCCAGCAGCTCTGACAGGGCTAGCGGAAATTACAATGAGCAGTTCTTC. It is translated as CASSSDRASGNYNEQFF.

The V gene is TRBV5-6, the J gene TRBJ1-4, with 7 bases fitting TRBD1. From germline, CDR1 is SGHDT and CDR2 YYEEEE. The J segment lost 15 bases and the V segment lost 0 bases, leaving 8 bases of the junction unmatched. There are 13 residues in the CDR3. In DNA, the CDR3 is TGTGCCAGCAGCTTGGAGGGGGCGTATGGCATGTTTTTT. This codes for CASSLEGAYGMFF.

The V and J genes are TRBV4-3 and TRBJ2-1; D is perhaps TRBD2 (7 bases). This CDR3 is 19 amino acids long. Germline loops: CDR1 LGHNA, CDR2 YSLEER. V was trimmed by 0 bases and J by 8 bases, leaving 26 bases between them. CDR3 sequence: CASSQEPAGAAAGVDEQFF. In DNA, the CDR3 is TGCGCCAGCAGCCAAGAGCCCGCGGGGGCGGCCGCCGGTGTGGATGAGCAGTTCTTC.

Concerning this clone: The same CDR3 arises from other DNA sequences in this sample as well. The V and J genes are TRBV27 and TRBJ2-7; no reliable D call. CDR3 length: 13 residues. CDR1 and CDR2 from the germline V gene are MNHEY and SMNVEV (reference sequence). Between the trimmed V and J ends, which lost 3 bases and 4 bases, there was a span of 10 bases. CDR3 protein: CASSLGLGYEQYF. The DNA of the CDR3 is TGTGCCAGCAGTTTGGGGTTGGGGTACGAGCAGTACTTC.